The 29 T cell receptor beta chains in this list originate from one sample, sequenced in a study of T cell repertoires in cytomegalovirus infection. No antigen has been assigned to these receptors. TCRdb re-analysed the reads in MiXCR, keeping a single row per CDR3 protein. The top ten hold around 12% of the sample, which has 830,000 or so distinct CDR3 sequences, around a third seen once. The specimen was cultured CD8+ T cells from PBMCs, collected from culture after CMV antigen stimulation. The receptors stem from a human donor in good health (CMV status not recorded). Some clones in this sample may be carry-over from other donors' samples.

The V gene is TRBV27, the J gene TRBJ2-2; D might be TRBD1 (5 bases). V dropped 5 bases and J dropped 6 bases, with 16 bases sitting between them. CDR1 and CDR2 from the germline V gene are MNHEY and SMNVEV (reference sequence). The CDR3 spans 15 residues. As DNA, the CDR3 is TGTGCCAGCAGTCCAGGGTTTGACGGGCCCGGGGAGCTGTTTTTT. Protein product: CASSPGFDGPGELFF.

The rearrangement uses TRBV9 and TRBJ2-1, with 12 bases that match TRBD2. Germline values: CDR1 SGDLS, CDR2 YYNGEE. Losses at the gene ends were 2 bases for V and 8 bases for J; bases not matched to a gene: 5. This CDR3 region has 15 residues. The CDR3 sequence is CASSVPSGGADEQFF. The CDR3 DNA sequence: TGTGCCAGCAGCGTTCCTAGCGGGGGGGCCGATGAGCAGTTCTTC.

Notes on this clonotype: An end of the junction does not agree with germline; a read error may underlie this. The rearrangement uses TRBV12-3 or TRBV12-4 and TRBJ1-4; unclear D gene. This CDR3 has 14 residues. DNA for the CDR3: TGTGCCAACAGTCCCAAGAGGACTAATGAAAAACTGTTTTTT. As protein: CANSPKRTNEKLFF.

The chain links TRBV25-1 to TRBJ1-1; D is perhaps TRBD1 (6 bases). Germline CDR1 MGHDK, CDR2 SYGVNS. This CDR3 has 15 residues. V lost 7 bases and J 4 bases, leaving 19 bases between the germline ends. The CDR3 spells CASIGGRGRGTEAFF. The DNA of the CDR3 is TGTGCCAGCATCGGGGGACGGGGGCGAGGCACTGAAGCTTTCTTT.

This clonotype was seen repeatedly, ten times or more. V usage is TRBV12-3 or TRBV12-4 and J usage is TRBJ2-3; TRBD2 might be the D (6 bases). Trimming took 6 bases from V and 2 from J, leaving 12 bases between them. This CDR3 contains 14 residues. The CDR3 sequence: CASRGDFYTDTQYF. CDR3 in DNA: TGTGCCAGCAGGGGGGACTTCTACACAGATACGCAGTATTTT.

About this clonotype: A clone one base away is much larger, so this may be a read error. The chain uses TRBV11-1 and TRBJ1-1, with unresolved D. The ends were cut back, 2 bases at V and 1 base at J, with 5 bases in the middle. Per germline, CDR1 SGHAT and CDR2 FQDESV (reference sequence). The CDR3 is 13 residues long. The CDR3 DNA follows: TGTGCCAGCAGCTTAATGCCGAACACTGAAGCTTTCTTT. Protein product: CASSLMPNTEAFF.

This clonotype was found a few times. The chain recombines TRBV19 with TRBJ2-1; 8 bases align to TRBD2. Germline CDR1 and CDR2: LNHDA and SQIVND (reference sequence). V dropped 6 bases and J dropped 7; count of bases not matched to a gene: 11. The CDR3 extends over 15 amino acids. The CDR3 DNA reads TGTGCCAGTAGCCCGAGCGGGGGCCCGGGGAATGAGCAGTTCTTC. This translates into CASSPSGGPGNEQFF.

This clonotype has at least ten counts. The rearrangement links TRBV10-3 to TRBJ2-1; TRBD1 aligns across 9 bases. Germline V gives CDR1 ENHRY, CDR2 SYGVKD. The length of the CDR3 is 15 residues. The V and J ends lost 0 bases and 10 bases, in that order; junction bases with no gene match: 7. CDR3 sequence reads: CAISESEQGAWEQFF. In nucleotides, the CDR3 is TGTGCCATCAGTGAGTCGGAACAGGGGGCATGGGAGCAGTTCTTC.

The V and J genes are TRBV7-6 and TRBJ2-5; D call uncertain. The ends were cut back, 5 bases at V and 7 bases at J, with 11 bases in the middle. This CDR3 has 12 amino acids. CDR1 is SGHVS and CDR2 is FNYEAQ in the germline V gene. CDR3 loop: CASSASLPTQYF. In nucleotides, the CDR3 is TGTGCCAGCAGCGCCTCACTGCCGACCCAGTACTTC.

The chain joins TRBV7-6 to TRBJ2-6, with no clear D. Germline CDR1 SGHVS, CDR2 FNYEAQ. The CDR3 has 14 amino acids. The ends were cut back, 7 bases at V and 1 base at J, with 8 bases in the middle. The CDR3 coding sequence is TGTGCCAGCAATCCCGCGTCTGGGGCCAACGTCCTGACTTTC. Its protein is CASNPASGANVLTF.

This rearrangement joins TRBV12-3 or TRBV12-4 to TRBJ2-5, with a possible D match to TRBD1 (6 bases). The CDR3 has 15 amino acids. V lost 5 bases, J lost 0 bases, and 13 bases lay in between. The CDR3 protein is CASSPPQGYQETQYF. DNA of the CDR3: TGTGCCAGCAGTCCGCCACAGGGCTACCAAGAGACCCAGTACTTC.

The V and J genes are TRBV14 and TRBJ2-5, with D uncertain. Trimming removed 5 bases from V and 1 base from J, with 11 bases in between. CDR3 length equals 14 residues. The germline gives CDR1 SGHDN, CDR2 FVKESK. The CDR3 is CASSAQEFQETQYF. Written as DNA, the CDR3 is TGTGCCAGCAGCGCCCAGGAGTTCCAAGAGACCCAGTACTTC.

The chain carries TRBV6-5 and TRBJ2-5; D may be TRBD1 (5 bases). The CDR3 is made up of 15 amino acids. Germline lookup yields CDR1 MNHEY and CDR2 SVGAGI. V was shortened by 6 bases and J by 3 bases, with 17 bases between the two germline ends. CDR3 in DNA: TGTGCCAGCAGCCCCCGGCAGGGCCGAAAAGAGACCCAGTACTTC. It is translated as CASSPRQGRKETQYF.

Concerning this clonotype: A much larger clone differs from this one at a single base, so this may be a read error. This is likely a read error, given that the CDR3 carries no conserved phenylalanine or tryptophan at its end. The chain employs TRBV7-6 and TRBJ2-7; tentative D call: TRBD1 (6 bases). Germline assignment: CDR1 SGHVS and CDR2 FNYEAQ. The CDR3 runs to 15 residues. The CDR3 reads CASSLAPGVSYEQYY. CDR3 DNA sequence: TGTGCTAGCAGCTTAGCGCCAGGGGTCTCCTACGAGCAGTACTAC.

This chain connects TRBV27 to TRBJ1-2, with 8 bases matching TRBD1. V shed 3 bases, J shed 0 bases, and the junction held 6 bases outside the gene matches. This CDR3 is built from 16 residues. Germline values: CDR1 MNHEY, CDR2 SMNVEV (reference sequence). The CDR3 spells CASSFRARGPNYGYTF. CDR3 nucleotide sequence: TGTGCCAGCAGTTTCAGGGCCAGGGGGCCTAACTATGGCTACACCTTC.

The chain is built from TRBV11-2 and TRBJ1-1; D not certain. The CDR3 is 12 amino acids. V lost 8 bases and J lost 1, with 8 bases in between. CDR1 and CDR2 (germline): SGHAT, FQNNGV. The CDR3 loop is CASVPGNTEAFF. The CDR3 coding sequence is TGTGCCAGCGTTCCAGGGAACACTGAAGCTTTCTTT.

The J gene is TRBJ2-6, the V gene TRBV29-1; D not certain. Between the trimmed V and J ends, which lost 7 bases and 0 bases, there was a span of 7 bases. The V gene's germline CDR1 is SQVTM and CDR2 ANQGSEA. The CDR3 loop spans 13 amino acids. The DNA for the CDR3 is TGCAGCGCCCTGGGCTCTGGGGCCAACGTCCTGACTTTC. It yields the protein CSALGSGANVLTF.

This clonotype was found a few times. The CDR3 nucleotides read TGCGCCAGCAGAGCCCGGACAGGACCCCCCACAGATACGCAGTATTTT. This sequence encodes CASRARTGPPTDTQYF. The chain couples TRBV5-1 to TRBJ2-3; 7 nucleotides agree with TRBD1. Germline trimming cut 5 bases from V and 2 bases from J; bases unmatched to any gene: 11. This CDR3 has 16 amino acids. Per the germline V gene, CDR1 is SGHRS and CDR2 is YFSETQ.

The gene calls are TRBV12-3 or TRBV12-4 and TRBJ2-1, with D perhaps being TRBD1 or TRBD2 (5 bases each). This CDR3 has 15 residues. V was trimmed by 2 bases and J by 3 bases, leaving 11 bases between them. The CDR3 loop is CASSLSPGSYNEQFF. The CDR3 DNA sequence: TGTGCCAGCAGTTTATCCCCAGGGAGCTACAATGAGCAGTTCTTC.

The chain carries TRBV11-2 and TRBJ2-2, with 9 bases matching TRBD1. This CDR3 is built from 15 residues. The germline gives CDR1 SGHAT, CDR2 FQNNGV. J was trimmed by 8 bases and V by 4 bases; bases with no gene match: 8. The CDR3 here is CASSSMTGGWGELFF. CDR3 sequence (DNA): TGTGCCAGCAGCTCGATGACAGGGGGATGGGGGGAGCTGTTTTTT.

The V gene is TRBV20-1, the J gene TRBJ2-1; 11 bases map to TRBD1. V dropped 3 bases and J dropped 3; count of bases not matched to a gene: 10. Germline CDR1 and CDR2: DFQATT and SNEGSKA (reference sequence). The CDR3 is 17 residues long. The CDR3 nucleotides are TGCAGTGCTAGGGGGGGACAGGGGGTCTTTTACTACAATGAGCAGTTCTTC. Translation gives CSARGGQGVFYYNEQFF.

A note on this clonotype: One junction end does not reproduce the germline sequence, and a read error may be involved. The gene calls are TRBV13 and TRBJ2-7; 9 nucleotides line up with TRBD1. Germline CDR1 and CDR2: PRHDT and FYEKMQ (reference sequence). The CDR3 extends over 16 amino acids. The CDR3 DNA follows: TGTGCCAGCAGCCTAGGGGACAGGGTTATAGACTACGAGCAGTACTTC. Its protein is CASSLGDRVIDYEQYF.

This chain links TRBV6-5 with TRBJ2-2, with 7 bases that match TRBD1. In germline, CDR1 is MNHEY, CDR2 SVGAGI. V lost 4 bases to trimming and J lost 5 bases; unmatched junction nucleotides: 7. There are 15 residues in the CDR3. CDR3 loop: CASSSPGQQTGELFF. CDR3 in DNA: TGTGCCAGCAGTTCCCCGGGACAGCAAACCGGGGAGCTGTTTTTT.

The chain combines TRBV4-1 with TRBJ1-5; unclear D gene. This CDR3 has 16 amino acids. V lost 0 bases and J 3 bases, leaving 12 bases between the germline ends. Germline lookup yields CDR1 MGHRA and CDR2 YSYEKL. CDR3 in amino acids: CASSQDAGPINQPQHF. In DNA, the CDR3 is TGCGCCAGCAGCCAAGATGCTGGGCCGATCAATCAGCCCCAGCATTTT.

The rearrangement joins TRBV6-1 to TRBJ2-3, with unresolved D. The CDR3 extends over 15 amino acids. In germline, CDR1 is MNHNS, CDR2 SASEGT. Trimming left V 1 base short and J 1 base short, with 9 bases between. In DNA, the CDR3 is TGTGCCAGCAGTGAAGGGGTTTCAGGCACAGATACGCAGTATTTT. It specifies CASSEGVSGTDTQYF.

This chain joins TRBV7-3 and TRBJ2-1; 8 bases are shared with TRBD2. CDR3 length equals 17 residues. With 6 bases clipped from V and 10 bases from J, the junction kept 20 bases outside the gene matches. The germline V gene encodes CDR1 SGHTA and CDR2 FQGTGA. For the CDR3, the DNA is TGTGCCAGCAGTCCAGGAGGCGGAGCGGGGGTCCCTTACGAGCAGTTCTTC. This translates into CASSPGGGAGVPYEQFF.

J is TRBJ1-5 and V is TRBV9; 7 bases line up with TRBD1. CDR1 is SGDLS and CDR2 is YYNGEE in the germline V gene. The V gene end was trimmed by 0 bases and the J gene end by 11 bases; junction bases not matched to a gene: 8. The length of the CDR3 is 14 residues. The CDR3 here is CASSVGGGRSAQHF. Written as DNA, the CDR3 is TGTGCCAGCAGCGTAGGAGGGGGCCGGTCGGCCCAGCATTTT. Full variable domain (rest looked up from reference TRBV9 and TRBJ1-5): DSGVTQTPKHLITATGQRVTLRCSPRSGDLSVYWYQQSLDQGLQFLIQYYNGEERAKGNILERFSAQQFPDLHSELNLSSLELGDSALYFCASSVGGGRSAQHFGDGTRLSIL.

V gene TRBV15 combines with J gene TRBJ2-1; D possibly matches TRBD1 or TRBD2 (5 bases each). This CDR3 spans 17 amino acids. Per the germline V gene, CDR1 is LNHNV and CDR2 is YYDKDF (reference sequence). V lost 0 bases and J 4 bases, leaving 16 bases between the germline ends. The DNA of the CDR3 is TGTGCCACCAGCAGAGATCTAGGACGGGGCGCGTACAATGAGCAGTTCTTC. Protein sequence: CATSRDLGRGAYNEQFF. Drawing the rest from reference TRBV15 and TRBJ2-1, the complete variable domain is DAMVIQNPRYQVTQFGKPVTLSCSQTLNHNVMYWYQQKSSQAPKLLFHYYDKDFNNEADTPDNFQSRRPNTSFCFLDIRSPGLGDTAMYLCATSRDLGRGAYNEQFFGPGTRLTVL.

This clonotype was detected many times. The chain couples TRBV7-8 to TRBJ1-2; 9 bases fit TRBD1. Germline assignment: CDR1 SGHVS and CDR2 FQNEAQ. CDR3 length: 13 residues. V lost 6 bases and J lost 4; bases outside the gene matches: 3. The CDR3 sequence: CASSWTGAYGYTF. DNA for the CDR3: TGTGCCAGCAGTTGGACAGGGGCCTATGGCTACACCTTC.